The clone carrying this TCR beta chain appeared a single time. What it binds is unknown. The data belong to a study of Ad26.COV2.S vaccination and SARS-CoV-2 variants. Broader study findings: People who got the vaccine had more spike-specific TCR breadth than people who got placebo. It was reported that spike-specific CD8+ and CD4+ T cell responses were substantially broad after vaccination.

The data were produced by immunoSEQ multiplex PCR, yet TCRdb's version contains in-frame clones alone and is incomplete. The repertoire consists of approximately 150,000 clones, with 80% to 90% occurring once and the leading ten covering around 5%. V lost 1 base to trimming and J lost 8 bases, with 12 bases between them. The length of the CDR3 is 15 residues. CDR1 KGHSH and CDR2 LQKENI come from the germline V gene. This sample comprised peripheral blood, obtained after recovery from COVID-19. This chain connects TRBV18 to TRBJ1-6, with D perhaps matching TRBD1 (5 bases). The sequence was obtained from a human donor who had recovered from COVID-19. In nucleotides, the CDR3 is TGTGCCAGCTCACCACTAGGGACTGATGATTCACCCCTCCACTTT. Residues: CASSPLGTDDSPLHF.